This entry lists 8 T cell receptor beta chains sequenced from one sample in a study of shared T cell receptors in the human thymus. The protocol was immunoSEQ multiplex PCR, while the TCRdb copy is restricted to in-frame clones and leaves out a portion. The sample records about 540,000 clones, around 78% being singletons. The same data also contributed to another study, on human thymus T cells.

The sequencing input was thymocytes. The receptors stem from a boy in the first two years of life with a congenital heart defect.

This chain links TRBV5-6 with TRBJ2-7; TRBD1 matches at 9 bases. The CDR3 contains 18 residues. The junction had 21 bases not matched to a gene; V was cut back by 4 bases and J by 7 bases. Germline V gene sequence: CDR1 SGHDT, CDR2 YYEEEE. CDR3 nucleotide sequence: TGTGCCAGCAGCAACGGGACAGGGCATCGGCCTTCTCGGGGGGAGCAGTACTTC. Translating it yields CASSNGTGHRPSRGEQYF.

The gene calls are TRBV2 and TRBJ1-2; D is perhaps TRBD1 (5 bases). The V gene's germline CDR1 is SNHLY and CDR2 FYNNEI. V was clipped by 2 bases and J by 1 base, with 17 bases between them. The CDR3 is 17 residues long. CDR3 in DNA: TGTGCCAGCAGTGAAAGGGGCAGGGAAAGGGGTAACTATGGCTACACCTTC. Protein sequence: CASSERGRERGNYGYTF.

This clone was counted between two and nine times. This sequence joins TRBV7-9 and TRBJ2-1, with a weak D call TRBD2 (6 bases). Germline-derived CDR1 and CDR2 are SEHNR and FQNEAQ (reference sequence). Trimming removed 3 bases from V and 7 bases from J, with 13 bases in between. The CDR3 is made up of 14 amino acids. In nucleotides, the CDR3 is TGTGCCAGCAGCTTGGGACTGCCGGAGAATGAGCAGTTCTTC. This gives the protein CASSLGLPENEQFF.

The V and J genes are TRBV5-6 and TRBJ2-4; 9 nucleotides match TRBD1. The V segment lost 4 bases and the J segment 9 bases; nucleotides outside the gene matches: 17. CDR1 SGHDT and CDR2 YYEEEE come from the germline V gene. CDR3 length equals 17 residues. CDR3 DNA sequence: TGTGCCAGCAGCCTAGCTTGGACCGGGACAGGGCAACTCATTCAGTACTTC. Protein product: CASSLAWTGTGQLIQYF.

The V gene is TRBV4-3, the J gene TRBJ1-2, with TRBD1 matching over 9 bases. This CDR3 is built from 15 residues. The V gene's germline CDR1 is LGHNA and CDR2 YSLEER. V shed 5 bases and J 8 bases; nucleotides not matched to a gene: 12. CDR3 loop: CASSKAGTGSKGYTF. As DNA, the CDR3 is TGCGCCAGCAGCAAAGCGGGGACAGGGAGTAAGGGCTACACCTTC.

The chain has TRBV4-2 and TRBJ1-4, with D perhaps matching TRBD1 (5 bases). The CDR3 consists of 15 residues. The germline gives CDR1 LGHNA, CDR2 YNFKEQ. Trimming removed 0 bases from V and 0 bases from J, with 5 bases in between. The DNA of the CDR3 is TGTGCCAGCAGCCAAGAAGGGGCAACTAATGAAAAACTGTTTTTT. Amino acids: CASSQEGATNEKLFF.

This chain connects TRBV19 to TRBJ2-3, with 8 positions matching TRBD2. The germline gives CDR1 LNHDA, CDR2 SQIVND (reference sequence). This CDR3 is built from 13 residues. V was clipped by 7 bases and J by 5 bases; unmatched bases: 5. DNA of the CDR3: TGTGCCAGTAATAGCGGGGAAGGAGATACGCAGTATTTT. This sequence encodes CASNSGEGDTQYF. Supplemented by reference TRBV19 and TRBJ2-3, the full variable domain reads DGGITQSPKYLFRKEGQNVTLSCEQNLNHDAMYWYRQDPGQGLRLIYYSQIVNDFQKGDIAEGYSVSREKKESFPLTVTSAQKNPTAFYLCASNSGEGDTQYFGPGTRLTVL.

In its sample, this clone was seen a few times. The gene calls are TRBV5-6 and TRBJ2-7; perhaps TRBD2 as D (6 bases). CDR1 is SGHDT, CDR2 YYEEEE, per germline. Trimming shortened V by 4 bases and J by 2 bases, and 22 bases separated the two germline ends. This CDR3 has 17 amino acids. The CDR3 loop is CASSVGGGTAPTYEQYF. CDR3 nucleotides: TGTGCCAGCAGCGTCGGTGGGGGGACCGCACCAACCTACGAGCAGTACTTC.